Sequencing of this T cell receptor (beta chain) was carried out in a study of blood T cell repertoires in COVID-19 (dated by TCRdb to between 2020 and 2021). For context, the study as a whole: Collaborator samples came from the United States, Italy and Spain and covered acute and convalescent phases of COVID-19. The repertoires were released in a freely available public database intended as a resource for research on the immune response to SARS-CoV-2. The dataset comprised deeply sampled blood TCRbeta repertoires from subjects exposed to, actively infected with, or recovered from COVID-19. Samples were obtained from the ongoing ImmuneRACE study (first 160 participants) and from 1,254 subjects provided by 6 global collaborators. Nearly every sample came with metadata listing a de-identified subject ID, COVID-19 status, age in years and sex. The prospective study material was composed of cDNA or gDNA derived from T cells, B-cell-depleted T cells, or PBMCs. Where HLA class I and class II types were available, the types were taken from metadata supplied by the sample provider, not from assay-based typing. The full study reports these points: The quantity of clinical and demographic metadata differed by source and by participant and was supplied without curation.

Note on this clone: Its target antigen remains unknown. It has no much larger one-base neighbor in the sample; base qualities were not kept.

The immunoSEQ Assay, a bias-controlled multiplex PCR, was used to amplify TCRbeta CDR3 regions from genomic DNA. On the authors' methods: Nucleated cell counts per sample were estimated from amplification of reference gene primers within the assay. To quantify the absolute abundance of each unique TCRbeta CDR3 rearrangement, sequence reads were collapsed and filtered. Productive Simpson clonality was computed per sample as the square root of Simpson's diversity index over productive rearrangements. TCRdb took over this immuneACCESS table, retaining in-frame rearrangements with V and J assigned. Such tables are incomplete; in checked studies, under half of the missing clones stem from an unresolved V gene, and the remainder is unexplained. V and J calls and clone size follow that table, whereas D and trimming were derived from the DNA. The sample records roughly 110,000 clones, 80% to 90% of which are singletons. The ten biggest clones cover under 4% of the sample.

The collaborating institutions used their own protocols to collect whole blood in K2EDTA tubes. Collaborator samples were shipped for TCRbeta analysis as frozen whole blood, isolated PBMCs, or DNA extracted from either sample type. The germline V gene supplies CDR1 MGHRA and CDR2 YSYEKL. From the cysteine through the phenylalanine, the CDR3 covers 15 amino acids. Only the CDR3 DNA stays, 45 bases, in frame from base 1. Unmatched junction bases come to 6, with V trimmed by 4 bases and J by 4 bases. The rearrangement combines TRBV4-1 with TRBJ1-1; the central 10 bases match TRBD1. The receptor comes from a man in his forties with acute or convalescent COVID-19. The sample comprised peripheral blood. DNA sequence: TGCGCCAGCAGCCGAACCGGGACAGGGGCCACTGAAGCTTTCTTT. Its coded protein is CASSRTGTGATEAFF.